Listed here is a single T cell receptor beta chain. The PCR was carried out with 60 Vbeta primers and 13 Jbeta primers. Data came from immunoSEQ multiplex PCR; TCRdb stores just in-frame clones and leaves some out. The sample contains about 85,000 clones, about 80% of which appear only once. Trimming removed 3 bases from V and 5 bases from J, with 22 bases in between. The CDR3 length is 17 residues. CDR1 and CDR2 (germline): MNHNS, SASEGT. The sample is drawn from a study of cytomegalovirus exposure and HLA in healthy donors. The sequenced sample consisted of PBMCs. This clonotype was sampled from a man aged 50 to 59 in good health and CMV-seropositive. V gene TRBV6-1 combines with J gene TRBJ1-1; TRBD1 might be the D (6 bases). CDR3 amino acids: CASSDLILVRGETEAFF. Here the CDR3 DNA reads TGTGCCAGCAGTGATCTTATCTTGGTCAGGGGTGAGACTGAAGCTTTCTTT.